Shown below are 3 T cell receptor beta chains from a single sample sequenced in a study of T cell responses to AZD1222 COVID-19 vaccine. Generated by immunoSEQ multiplex PCR, the TCRdb table keeps only in-frame clones and is missing some. The profile covers approximately 73,000 clones, with about 84% appearing a single time and about 3.1% taken by the ten largest. The material was peripheral blood, obtained on day 0 of AZD1222 vaccination. The source of these receptors is an adult in good health.

This chain links TRBV5-1 with TRBJ2-2; D may be TRBD1 (6 bases). CDR1 SGHRS and CDR2 YFSETQ come from the germline V gene. The CDR3 has 15 residues. Trimming left V 5 bases short and J 3 bases short, with 14 bases between. CDR3 bases: TGCGCCAGCAGTTATACCGGGACACACACCGGGGAGCTGTTTTTT. It is translated as CASSYTGTHTGELFF.

The V call is TRBV6-4, the J call TRBJ2-1, with 8 bases aligning to TRBD1. The trim removed 5 bases at V and 7 bases at J, leaving 10 bases unmatched. The CDR3 covers 15 residues. The germline CDR1 and CDR2 sequences are MRHNA and SNTAGT. Here the CDR3 reads CASSRGQGPFNEQFF. Written as DNA, the CDR3 is TGTGCCAGCAGTCGAGGACAGGGTCCATTTAATGAGCAGTTCTTC.

The chain combines TRBV6-5 with TRBJ1-5, with D possibly matching TRBD1 (5 bases). CDR3 size: 14 residues. Germline CDR1 and CDR2: MNHEY and SVGAGI. V was cut by 2 bases and J by 4 bases, with 9 bases left in between. CDR3 loop: CASSYRGSNQPQHF. The CDR3, as DNA: TGTGCCAGCAGTTACCGGGGGAGTAATCAGCCCCAGCATTTT.